Listed below are T cell receptor beta chains from one sample, sequenced in a study of blood T cells in healthy people across ages. In TCRdb, the 5' RACE reads were re-called with MiXCR into one record per CDR3 protein. Seen here are some 1.7 million distinct CDR3 sequences, 28% observed once, and the top ten hold about 7.7%. Sequenced material: blood. The receptors derive from a young woman in good health. The CDR3 runs from the conserved cysteine through the conserved F or W. A D gene is named only where the DNA matches it firmly. The size entry is marked missing in some rows and otherwise reads once, few, many or a size class.

j_call: TRBJ2-7; d_call: NA; v_call: TRBV2; clone_size: NA; cdr3_nt: TGTGCCAGCAACCGGGTCCACTACGAGCAGTACTTC; cdr3_aa: CASNRVHYEQYF
j_call: TRBJ2-3; d_call: NA; v_call: TRBV9; clone_size: many; cdr3_nt: TGTGCCAGCGGGGGCAAAGAGGGGGGGGTCTCAGATACGCAGTATTTT; cdr3_aa: CASGGKEGGVSDTQYF
j_call: TRBJ2-5; d_call: NA; v_call: TRBV4-1; clone_size: few; cdr3_nt: TGCGCCAGCAGCCAGCTTTTTAGGCAAGAGGCCCAGTACTTC; cdr3_aa: CASSQLFRQEAQYF
j_call: TRBJ2-5; d_call: TRBD2; v_call: TRBV7-2; clone_size: NA; cdr3_nt: TGTGCCAGCAGCTCACCGTACCAACTAGCGGGGACGGAGACCCAGTACTTC; cdr3_aa: CASSSPYQLAGTETQYF
j_call: TRBJ2-7; d_call: TRBD2; v_call: TRBV4-1; clone_size: many; cdr3_nt: TGCGCCAGCAGCCAAGTATCTAGCGGGGGGTACTACGAGCAGTACTTC; cdr3_aa: CASSQVSSGGYYEQYF
j_call: TRBJ2-1; d_call: NA; v_call: TRBV2; clone_size: few; cdr3_nt: TGTGCCAGCAGTGATGGCGACAATGAGCAGTTCTTC; cdr3_aa: CASSDGDNEQFF
j_call: TRBJ2-1; d_call: NA; v_call: TRBV9; clone_size: NA; cdr3_nt: TGTGCCAGCAGCGTAGACGGATACAATGAGCAGTTCTTC; cdr3_aa: CASSVDGYNEQFF
j_call: TRBJ2-1; d_call: NA; v_call: TRBV7-9; clone_size: NA; cdr3_nt: TGTGCCAGCAGCGCATTTTCGCTCATAGCTCAGTTCTTC; cdr3_aa: CASSAFSLIAQFF
j_call: TRBJ1-6; d_call: TRBD1; v_call: TRBV7-2; clone_size: NA; cdr3_nt: TGTGCCAGCGGCAACCGGACAGGGGTGAATTCACCCCTCCACTTT; cdr3_aa: CASGNRTGVNSPLHF
j_call: TRBJ2-5; d_call: NA; v_call: TRBV2; clone_size: few; cdr3_nt: TGTGCCAGCAGTGATTTCGGCAGGGGGGGAGAGATCCAGTACTTC; cdr3_aa: CASSDFGRGGEIQYF
j_call: TRBJ1-4; d_call: NA; v_call: TRBV27; clone_size: NA; cdr3_nt: TGTGCCAGCAGTTTATCGGCGGGGGCGGTTGAAAAACTGTTTTTT; cdr3_aa: CASSLSAGAVEKLFF
j_call: TRBJ1-2; d_call: TRBD1; v_call: TRBV20-1; clone_size: NA; cdr3_nt: TGCAGTGCTAGACCAGGGGGGATACCTAACTATGGCTACACCTTC; cdr3_aa: CSARPGGIPNYGYTF
j_call: TRBJ2-7; d_call: TRBD1; v_call: TRBV3-1; clone_size: NA; cdr3_nt: TGTGCCAACAGCCAGAGGGGGACAGACCCCTACGAGCAGTACTTC; cdr3_aa: CANSQRGTDPYEQYF
j_call: TRBJ2-4; d_call: TRBD1; v_call: TRBV5-1; clone_size: NA; cdr3_nt: TGCGCCAGCAGCTTGGCACAGGGGGTGGCCAAAAACATTCAGTACTTC; cdr3_aa: CASSLAQGVAKNIQYF
j_call: TRBJ2-3; d_call: TRBD2; v_call: TRBV10-3; clone_size: NA; cdr3_nt: TGTGCCATCAGTGTGGGGACTAGCGCGACTCTCACAGATACGCAGTATTTT; cdr3_aa: CAISVGTSATLTDTQYF
j_call: TRBJ1-2; d_call: TRBD1; v_call: TRBV4-2; clone_size: few; cdr3_nt: TGTGCCAGCAGCCAAGAGGGTGGGACAGGGGACGGCTACACCTTC; cdr3_aa: CASSQEGGTGDGYTF
j_call: TRBJ1-3; d_call: NA; v_call: TRBV5-1; clone_size: NA; cdr3_nt: TGCGCCAGCAGCCCCACATCGGGACGGCTTGGAAACACCATATATTTT; cdr3_aa: CASSPTSGRLGNTIYF
j_call: TRBJ1-1; d_call: TRBD1; v_call: TRBV19; clone_size: NA; cdr3_nt: TGTGCCAGTAGTGTCCGGGACAGGGGGCGAAGTACTGAAGCTTTCTTT; cdr3_aa: CASSVRDRGRSTEAFF
j_call: TRBJ1-2; d_call: NA; v_call: TRBV10-1; clone_size: many; cdr3_nt: TGCGCCAGCAGTGAGTCGGACGGAATTGGCTACACCTTC; cdr3_aa: CASSESDGIGYTF
j_call: TRBJ2-7; d_call: NA; v_call: TRBV28; clone_size: NA; cdr3_nt: TGTGCCAGCAGTTTAGAACGGGCGCGAGGGCAGTACTTC; cdr3_aa: CASSLERARGQYF
j_call: TRBJ2-1; d_call: NA; v_call: TRBV3-1; clone_size: NA; cdr3_nt: TGTGCCAGCAGCCTGGGGGGGCGGGGAAACAATGAGCAGTTCTTC; cdr3_aa: CASSLGGRGNNEQFF
j_call: TRBJ2-1; d_call: NA; v_call: TRBV7-2; clone_size: NA; cdr3_nt: TGTGCCAGCAGCCGCATAGCGGCCTCCTACAATGAGCAGTTCTTC; cdr3_aa: CASSRIAASYNEQFF
j_call: TRBJ2-7; d_call: TRBD2; v_call: TRBV20-1; clone_size: few; cdr3_nt: TGCAGTGCTAGTGTCCTAGCGGGGATCTACGAGCAGTACTTC; cdr3_aa: CSASVLAGIYEQYF
j_call: TRBJ2-7; d_call: TRBD1; v_call: TRBV5-1; clone_size: NA; cdr3_nt: TGCGCCGGCAGATCGACAGGGGTTGGTATCCACGAGCAGTACTTC; cdr3_aa: CAGRSTGVGIHEQYF
j_call: TRBJ1-5; d_call: NA; v_call: TRBV3-1; clone_size: few; cdr3_nt: TGTGCCAGCAGCCAAGATCGGGTGAGTCAGCCCCAGCATTTT; cdr3_aa: CASSQDRVSQPQHF
j_call: TRBJ2-7; d_call: NA; v_call: TRBV18; clone_size: many; cdr3_nt: TGTGCCAGCAGTCCTACCCTCTACGAGCAGTACTTC; cdr3_aa: CASSPTLYEQYF
j_call: TRBJ2-7; d_call: NA; v_call: TRBV7-2; clone_size: many; cdr3_nt: TGTGCCAGCAGCCAAAGCGGACAAACTAAGTACTTC; cdr3_aa: CASSQSGQTKYF
j_call: TRBJ2-5; d_call: TRBD1; v_call: TRBV28; clone_size: NA; cdr3_nt: TGTGCCAGCAGTTTATCGGTCAGGGGGCAGGAAGAGACCCAGTACTTC; cdr3_aa: CASSLSVRGQEETQYF
j_call: TRBJ2-2; d_call: NA; v_call: TRBV12-3/TRBV12-4; clone_size: NA; cdr3_nt: TGTGCCAGCAGTTTGGGGGTTTCGAGCACCGGGGAGCTGTTTTTT; cdr3_aa: CASSLGVSSTGELFF
j_call: TRBJ2-1; d_call: TRBD2; v_call: TRBV7-2; clone_size: NA; cdr3_nt: TGTGCCAGCAGCTTAATTCTAGCGGGAGGGCGGTCCTACAATGAGCAGTTCTTC; cdr3_aa: CASSLILAGGRSYNEQFF
j_call: TRBJ1-2; d_call: NA; v_call: TRBV28; clone_size: many; cdr3_nt: TGTGCCAGCAGTGGGGGAGTTAACTATGGCTACACCTTC; cdr3_aa: CASSGGVNYGYTF
j_call: TRBJ2-5; d_call: NA; v_call: TRBV25-1; clone_size: few; cdr3_nt: TGTGCCAGCAGTGAATGGGGCCGAGTGTACCAAGAGACCCAGTACTTC; cdr3_aa: CASSEWGRVYQETQYF
j_call: TRBJ1-4; d_call: NA; v_call: TRBV2; clone_size: NA; cdr3_nt: TGTGCCAGCAGTGTGCTGGGGGCGGTAGGAAAACTGTTTTTT; cdr3_aa: CASSVLGAVGKLFF
j_call: TRBJ1-5; d_call: NA; v_call: TRBV20-1; clone_size: few; cdr3_nt: TGCAGTGCTAGAGGGGCCGGGGGCAATCAGCCCCAGCATTTT; cdr3_aa: CSARGAGGNQPQHF
j_call: TRBJ2-1; d_call: TRBD2; v_call: TRBV11-2; clone_size: NA; cdr3_nt: TGTACCAGCAGCTTAGCGGGGATAGAGTTCTTC; cdr3_aa: CTSSLAGIEFF
j_call: TRBJ2-1; d_call: NA; v_call: TRBV12-3/TRBV12-4; clone_size: NA; cdr3_nt: TGTGCCTGCGAAAGGGGGGGTAGCGATGAGCAGTTCTTC; cdr3_aa: CACERGGSDEQFF
j_call: TRBJ2-1; d_call: TRBD2; v_call: TRBV19; clone_size: NA; cdr3_nt: TGTGCCAGTCAAGACCGGGGCGGGAGGTCCTACAATGAGCAGTTCTTC; cdr3_aa: CASQDRGGRSYNEQFF
j_call: TRBJ2-1; d_call: NA; v_call: TRBV12-3/TRBV12-4; clone_size: NA; cdr3_nt: TGTGCCAGCAGTATCGGGACAACCGACGGTGAGCAGTTCTTC; cdr3_aa: CASSIGTTDGEQFF
j_call: TRBJ2-3; d_call: NA; v_call: TRBV7-9; clone_size: few; cdr3_nt: TGTGCCAGCAGCCCCCGAGGGGTTCCCCGGGATACGCAGTATTTT; cdr3_aa: CASSPRGVPRDTQYF
j_call: TRBJ2-1; d_call: NA; v_call: TRBV12-5; clone_size: NA; cdr3_nt: TGTGCTAGTGCTCCTTCCAGCGGGCCTAATGAGCAGTTCTTC; cdr3_aa: CASAPSSGPNEQFF
j_call: TRBJ2-7; d_call: NA; v_call: TRBV6-2/TRBV6-3; clone_size: NA; cdr3_nt: TGTGCCAGCAGCTACCTCGAAGCGGCGGTGTCCTACGAGCAGTACTTC; cdr3_aa: CASSYLEAAVSYEQYF
j_call: TRBJ2-3; d_call: TRBD2; v_call: TRBV27; clone_size: NA; cdr3_nt: TGTGCCAGCAGTTTAAAAGCGGGAGTGGGCACAGATACGCAGTATTTT; cdr3_aa: CASSLKAGVGTDTQYF
j_call: TRBJ1-5; d_call: NA; v_call: TRBV6-1; clone_size: NA; cdr3_nt: TGTGCCAGCAGTGAACTACAGGGTGGCAATCAGCCCCAGCATTTT; cdr3_aa: CASSELQGGNQPQHF
j_call: TRBJ2-7; d_call: NA; v_call: TRBV5-1; clone_size: NA; cdr3_nt: TGCGCCAGCAGCTGGGGATTATCGGGAGACGAGCAGTACTTC; cdr3_aa: CASSWGLSGDEQYF
j_call: TRBJ2-6; d_call: TRBD1; v_call: TRBV25-1; clone_size: few; cdr3_nt: TGTGCCAGCAGTGACACAGGGGGAATGGGAGGGGCCAACGTCCTGACTTTC; cdr3_aa: CASSDTGGMGGANVLTF
j_call: TRBJ2-7; d_call: NA; v_call: TRBV30; clone_size: few; cdr3_nt: TGTGCCTGGAGCGGTGCGAATTCCTACGAGCAGTACTTC; cdr3_aa: CAWSGANSYEQYF
j_call: TRBJ2-5; d_call: TRBD1; v_call: TRBV12-3/TRBV12-4; clone_size: NA; cdr3_nt: TGTGACAGCAGTTTGAGGGACAGACAAGAGACCCAGTACTTC; cdr3_aa: CDSSLRDRQETQYF
j_call: TRBJ2-7; d_call: TRBD1; v_call: TRBV12-3/TRBV12-4; clone_size: many; cdr3_nt: TGTGCCAGCAAAGTGGGACAGGGGCACAACGAGCAGTACTTC; cdr3_aa: CASKVGQGHNEQYF
j_call: TRBJ2-7; d_call: NA; v_call: TRBV20-1; clone_size: NA; cdr3_nt: TGCAGTGCTAGAGACCCCGGTTCCTCCACCTACGAGCAGTACTTC; cdr3_aa: CSARDPGSSTYEQYF
j_call: TRBJ2-2; d_call: TRBD2; v_call: TRBV9; clone_size: NA; cdr3_nt: TGTGCCAGCAGCGTCGCTAGCGGGAGGGACGGGGAGCTGTTTTTT; cdr3_aa: CASSVASGRDGELFF
j_call: TRBJ1-4; d_call: NA; v_call: TRBV10-2; clone_size: NA; cdr3_nt: TGCGCCAGCAGACGGGAGGTTGCAACTAATGAAAAACTGTTTTTT; cdr3_aa: CASRREVATNEKLFF
j_call: TRBJ1-5; d_call: NA; v_call: TRBV28; clone_size: NA; cdr3_nt: TGTGCCAGCAGTCGCCCCGTCGAAGTGCGGCCCCAGCATTTT; cdr3_aa: CASSRPVEVRPQHF
j_call: TRBJ2-3; d_call: TRBD2; v_call: TRBV2; clone_size: few; cdr3_nt: TGTGCCAGCGGCTACTCAGCGGGGGAGGTCACAGATACGCAGTATTTT; cdr3_aa: CASGYSAGEVTDTQYF
j_call: TRBJ2-1; d_call: NA; v_call: TRBV4-1; clone_size: few; cdr3_nt: TGCGCCAGCGCCCCCCCGGGGGTCAATGAGCAGTTCTTC; cdr3_aa: CASAPPGVNEQFF
j_call: TRBJ1-5; d_call: NA; v_call: TRBV28; clone_size: NA; cdr3_nt: TGTGCCAGCAGTTTCCAGGAACAGCCCCAGCATTTT; cdr3_aa: CASSFQEQPQHF